Given below is one T cell receptor (beta chain) in context. Its antigen is still unknown. This specimen comes from a study of vaccination and CD4 T cells after COVID-19. Study information: Blood was drawn a median roughly 68 days post second dose, range 14 to 241. Each control culture was treated with a CEFX pool, an HIV-1 Nef pool, or no peptide.

V lost 0 bases and J lost 8, with 16 bases in between. The CDR3 contains 15 residues. Looked up from germline, CDR1 is WNHNN and CDR2 is SYGVQD (reference sequence). Study-wide findings and caveats: The median number of SARS-CoV-2-reactive clonotypes increased from roughly 21 to 40, a change that did not reach significance.

Specified treatment: 10-day PBMC culture with coronavirus spike peptide pools or control peptides (ViraFEST assay). With peptide pools, ViraFEST first expanded antigen-specific T cells and afterwards sequenced their TCRs. An Oncomine TCR Beta short-read assay was used to sequence the DNA from cultured CD4+ T cells. TCRdb redid the calling of the PCR reads with MiXCR, one entry per CDR3 protein. Of tens of thousands of distinct CDR3 sequences listed, 58% are singletons. The sequenced sample was CD4+ T cells from blood, cultured in vitro. The clonotype originates from a human donor who had recovered from COVID-19. V is TRBV10-1 and J is TRBJ1-2; TRBD1 might be the D (5 bases). This CDR3 reads CASSESYQGRLGYTF. CDR3 coding DNA: TGCGCCAGCAGTGAGTCGTATCAGGGTCGGTTGGGCTACACCTTC.